A selection of T cell receptor beta chains follows, all from one sample in a study of control samples from healthy donors and cancer patients. Repertoires were generated with immunoSEQ multiplex PCR, while TCRdb's copy carries only in-frame clones and drops some. Of approximately 15,000 clones listed, 85% to 90% are singletons. Input material: PBMCs. These receptors came from a woman aged 70-85 years with colorectal cancer. Each CDR3 is given with its conserved first and last residue. Each record gives: V gene, clone size, D gene, J gene, CDR3 protein, CDR3 DNA. A D gene is named only where the DNA matches it firmly. Size is omitted from some rows. Given values are once, few, many or a class for expanded clones.

TRBV5-4	-	TRBD1	TRBJ2-2	CASSPPWTGALTGELFF	TGTGCCAGCAGCCCTCCTTGGACAGGGGCTCTCACCGGGGAGCTGTTTTTT
TRBV12-5	-	-	TRBJ2-4	CASGYPGVLAKNIQYF	TGTGCTAGTGGTTACCCGGGGGTGCTAGCCAAAAACATTCAGTACTTC
TRBV19	-	-	TRBJ2-1	CASSITQGSTYNEQFF	TGTGCCAGTAGCATCACGCAGGGGTCTACCTACAATGAGCAGTTCTTC
TRBV7-2	-	-	TRBJ1-2	CASSRSGGADYGYTF	TGTGCCAGCAGCCGTAGTGGGGGCGCTGACTATGGCTACACCTTC
TRBV12-3/TRBV12-4	-	-	TRBJ1-6	CASSAQVNSPLHF	TGTGCCAGCAGCGCACAGGTGAATTCACCCCTCCACTTT
TRBV5-1	-	-	TRBJ2-6	CASSLAGASGANVLTF	TGCGCCAGCAGCTTGGCCGGGGCCTCTGGGGCCAACGTCCTGACTTTC
TRBV30	-	TRBD1	TRBJ1-5	CAGGQGDNQPQHF	TGTGCCGGTGGACAGGGGGACAATCAGCCCCAGCATTTT
TRBV7-2	few	-	TRBJ2-5	CASSPGVLGTQYF	TGTGCCAGCAGCCCTGGGGTCCTGGGGACCCAGTACTTC
TRBV10-3	once	-	TRBJ1-2	CAIRDGGDYGYTF	TGTGCCATCAGGGATGGAGGGGATTATGGCTACACCTTC
TRBV7-8	-	-	TRBJ2-6	CASSRSNVLTF	TGTGCCAGCAGTCGGTCCAACGTCCTGACTTTC
TRBV4-3	-	-	TRBJ2-3	CASSQESGTTTSTDTQYF	TGCGCCAGCAGCCAAGAGTCGGGGACCACCACTAGCACAGATACGCAGTATTTT
TRBV7-2	-	TRBD1	TRBJ2-7	CASSPGQGAREQYF	TGTGCCAGCAGCCCGGGACAGGGGGCGCGAGAGCAGTACTTC
TRBV5-4	-	-	TRBJ1-6	CASSSSSGLYSPLHF	TGTGCCAGCAGCTCGTCTTCAGGGTTGTATTCACCCCTCCACTTT
TRBV5-6	-	-	TRBJ2-7	CASSLEQRHSSYEQYF	TGTGCCAGCAGCTTGGAACAGAGACATAGCTCCTACGAGCAGTACTTC
TRBV2	-	-	TRBJ1-1	CASSTTGMGEAFF	TGTGCCAGCAGTACAACAGGGATGGGTGAAGCTTTCTTT
TRBV20-1	medium-sized	TRBD2	TRBJ2-7	CSASDLAGAYEQYF	TGCAGTGCTAGTGATCTAGCGGGGGCCTACGAGCAGTACTTC
TRBV3-1/TRBV3-2	once	TRBD2	TRBJ2-7	CASSPGPSGRVGDEQYF	TGTGCCAGCAGCCCGGGTCCTAGCGGGAGAGTCGGCGACGAGCAGTACTTC
TRBV18	-	-	TRBJ1-5	CASSPPGSGEGNQPQHF	TGTGCCAGCTCACCACCGGGGTCAGGGGAGGGGAATCAGCCCCAGCATTTT
TRBV20-1	-	-	TRBJ1-1	CSTPRGEAFF	TGCAGTACACCGAGGGGTGAAGCTTTCTTT
TRBV25-1	-	TRBD2	TRBJ2-3	CASSVRTSGGTDTQYF	TGTGCCAGCAGTGTCCGGACTAGCGGGGGTACAGATACGCAGTATTTT
TRBV29-1	-	-	TRBJ1-4	CSVVAGAPSEKLFF	TGCAGCGTTGTTGCTGGGGCCCCAAGCGAAAAACTGTTTTTT
TRBV10-2	-	-	TRBJ2-5	CASSEFGQLQETQYF	TGCGCCAGCAGTGAGTTTGGACAGCTCCAAGAGACCCAGTACTTC
TRBV5-1	once	TRBD2	TRBJ2-5	CASSPGLAEETQYF	TGCGCCAGCAGCCCGGGACTAGCAGAGGAGACCCAGTACTTC
TRBV9	-	-	TRBJ1-2	CASSVGGTGYGYTF	TGTGCCAGCAGCGTAGGGGGGACCGGCTATGGCTACACCTTC
TRBV5-6	-	-	TRBJ2-3	CASSFRSGTDTQYF	TGTGCCAGCAGCTTCCGTAGCGGTACAGATACGCAGTATTTT
TRBV7-8	once	TRBD2	TRBJ2-3	CASSLLLAGRGTYTQYF	TGTGCCAGCAGTCTCCTCTTAGCGGGTAGAGGCACATATACGCAGTATTTT
TRBV4-2	-	-	TRBJ2-1	CASSQEGINEQFF	TGTGCCAGCAGCCAAGAAGGGATTAATGAGCAGTTCTTC
TRBV14	-	-	TRBJ1-2	CASSQGGIYGYTF	TGTGCCAGCAGCCAAGGGGGTATCTATGGCTACACCTTC
TRBV7-9	-	TRBD1	TRBJ1-3	CASSQGQAGNTIYF	TGTGCCAGCAGCCAGGGACAGGCAGGAAACACCATATATTTT
TRBV5-4	-	TRBD1	TRBJ2-7	CASSLGGQGAYEQYF	TGTGCCAGCAGCTTGGGAGGACAGGGGGCCTACGAGCAGTACTTC
TRBV2	-	-	TRBJ1-6	CASSDSHSPLHF	TGTGCCAGCAGTGACAGTCATTCACCCCTCCACTTT
TRBV7-9	once	-	TRBJ1-1	CASSRAGLRAEAFF	TGTGCCAGCAGCCGAGCGGGCTTAAGGGCTGAAGCTTTCTTT
TRBV6-6	-	TRBD2	TRBJ2-1	CASTWGLADYNEQFF	TGTGCCAGCACCTGGGGACTAGCGGACTACAATGAGCAGTTCTTC
TRBV4-3	-	-	TRBJ2-7	CASSQEAGNEQYF	TGCGCCAGCAGCCAAGAGGCCGGGAACGAGCAGTACTTC
TRBV7-2	-	TRBD1	TRBJ2-1	CASIPDRGVQNEQFF	TGTGCCAGCATCCCGGACAGGGGTGTTCAGAATGAGCAGTTCTTC
TRBV4-2	-	-	TRBJ1-6	CASSQLSDSSYNSPLHF	TGTGCCAGCAGCCAGTTAAGTGACAGCTCCTATAATTCACCCCTCCACTTT
TRBV6-2/TRBV6-3	-	-	TRBJ1-6	CASSYEGLSGNSPLHF	TGTGCCAGCAGTTACGAGGGACTCTCGGGGAATTCACCCCTCCACTTT
TRBV27	-	TRBD1	TRBJ1-3	CASSSGGSGNTIYF	TGTGCCAGCAGTTCAGGGGGCTCTGGAAACACCATATATTTT
TRBV25-1	-	-	TRBJ1-5	CASSEGMGPQHF	TGTGCCAGCAGTGAAGGTATGGGGCCCCAGCATTTT
TRBV27	-	-	TRBJ2-1	CASSFSRGPGNEQFF	TGTGCCAGCAGTTTCAGTAGGGGCCCCGGGAATGAGCAGTTCTTC
TRBV7-2	-	-	TRBJ2-7	CASSLVGSRTYEQYF	TGTGCCAGCAGCTTAGTAGGTAGCCGAACCTACGAGCAGTACTTC
TRBV18	-	-	TRBJ2-7	CASSPPGLHGTYEQYF	TGTGCCAGCTCACCACCCGGACTACACGGGACCTACGAGCAGTACTTC
TRBV19	-	-	TRBJ2-7	CASSAYGAHQDSYEQYF	TGTGCCAGTAGTGCCTACGGGGCCCACCAGGACTCCTACGAGCAGTACTTC